These 27 T cell receptor beta chains originate from one sample sequenced in a study of OX40 agonist ivuxolimab in advanced cancers. Here immunoSEQ multiplex PCR was the method, and the copy in TCRdb shows in-frame clones only, minus some. Among more than 60,000 clones listed, 85% were seen once. Sequencing used CD4+ or CD8+ T cells sorted from blood, obtained in a trial of the OX40 agonist ivuxolimab. These receptors originate from an adult with an advanced solid tumor such as melanoma, head and neck, liver or kidney cancer.

The V call is TRBV5-1, the J call TRBJ2-7; 11 bases match TRBD1. This CDR3 contains 15 residues. V trimming: 3 bases; J trimming: 3 bases; junction bases outside the gene matches: 5. CDR1 and CDR2 (germline): SGHRS, YFSETQ. CDR3 sequence reads: CASSSGQGAIYEQYF. CDR3 nucleotide sequence: TGCGCCAGCAGCTCCGGACAGGGGGCCATCTACGAGCAGTACTTC.

The gene calls are TRBV7-9 and TRBJ2-6; D ambiguous. CDR3 length equals 13 residues. The V gene lost 8 bases and the J gene lost 2 bases, with 7 bases spanning the gap. Germline V gene sequence: CDR1 SEHNR, CDR2 FQNEAQ (reference sequence). CDR3 nucleotide sequence: TGTGCCAGCGAACAGACTGGGGCCAACGTCCTGACTTTC. It translates to CASEQTGANVLTF.

The chain couples TRBV30 to TRBJ1-4; no clear D gene. The germline V gene has CDR1 GTSNPN and CDR2 SVGIG (reference sequence). Trimming removed 4 bases at V and 7 bases at J, with 16 bases between. This CDR3 contains 14 residues. The CDR3 nucleotides are TGTGCCTGGAACGAGGACGGGGAGGGTGAAAAACTGTTTTTT. It is translated as CAWNEDGEGEKLFF.

The chain combines TRBV19 with TRBJ2-3, with 9 nucleotides matching TRBD2. CDR3 length: 14 residues. CDR1 is LNHDA and CDR2 is SQIVND in the germline V gene (reference sequence). Losses at the gene ends were 6 bases for V and 2 bases for J; bases not matched to a gene: 3. The CDR3 loop reads CASSSGGFTDTQYF. CDR3 sequence (DNA): TGTGCCAGTAGCAGCGGGGGGTTCACAGATACGCAGTATTTT.

The rearrangement uses TRBV5-4 and TRBJ1-1; D unclear. V was shortened by 4 bases and J by 2 bases, with 6 bases between the two germline ends. Germline V gives CDR1 SGHNT, CDR2 YYREEE (reference sequence). This CDR3 has 12 amino acids. The CDR3 loop is CASSTRNTEAFF. The DNA of the CDR3 is TGTGCCAGCAGCACCCGAAACACTGAAGCTTTCTTT.

The chain uses TRBV7-2 and TRBJ2-5; TRBD1 aligns across 10 bases. Germline loops: CDR1 SGHTA, CDR2 FQGNSA. J gave up 5 bases and V 6 bases, and 9 bases lay outside the gene matches. The CDR3 totals 15 residues. The CDR3 DNA follows: TGTGCCAGCAGGTCGACAGGGGGCGCGGGGGAGACCCAGTACTTC. Translation: CASRSTGGAGETQYF.

The chain has TRBV19 and TRBJ2-1; TRBD2 is a possible D gene (5 bases). CDR1 is LNHDA, CDR2 SQIVND, per germline (reference sequence). V was shortened by 6 bases and J by 6 bases, with 9 bases between the two germline ends. The CDR3 is 12 residues long. CDR3: CASRAGGNEQFF. The CDR3 DNA follows: TGTGCCAGTAGGGCCGGAGGCAATGAGCAGTTCTTC.

This clone occurred a few times. This sequence joins TRBV4-2 and TRBJ1-4; 8 bases fit TRBD1. Trimming cost V 0 bases and J 7 bases; bases outside gene matches: 10. Germline assignment: CDR1 LGHNA and CDR2 YNFKEQ. The CDR3 has 17 amino acids. The CDR3 region is CASSQEIPQGAREKLFF. As DNA, the CDR3 is TGTGCCAGCAGCCAAGAGATTCCCCAGGGGGCGCGTGAAAAACTGTTTTTT.

V and J are TRBV6-1 and TRBJ1-2; 7 nucleotides line up with TRBD1. The CDR3 totals 15 residues. Germline assignment: CDR1 MNHNS and CDR2 SASEGT. The trim removed 6 bases at V and 5 bases at J, leaving 12 bases unmatched. In nucleotides, the CDR3 is TGTGCCAGCAGGATGGGGACAGCTTTGTTGTATGGCTACACCTTC. As protein: CASRMGTALLYGYTF.

The V call is TRBV30, the J call TRBJ1-4; 10 positions match TRBD1. The CDR3 has 13 amino acids. The V and J ends lost 5 bases and 7 bases, in that order; junction bases with no gene match: 4. CDR1 and CDR2 from the germline V gene are GTSNPN and SVGIG (reference sequence). The CDR3 DNA follows: TGTGCCTGGGTGGACAGGGGGGGTGAAAAACTGTTTTTT. Amino acid sequence: CAWVDRGGEKLFF.

V gene TRBV6-1 combines with J gene TRBJ2-7, with 10 positions matching TRBD1. J gave up 8 bases and V 3 bases, and 10 bases lay outside the gene matches. In germline, CDR1 is MNHNS, CDR2 SASEGT. CDR3 length: 15 amino acids. The CDR3 sequence: CASSDTGTGAMKQYF. CDR3 sequence (DNA): TGTGCCAGCAGTGATACCGGGACAGGGGCTATGAAGCAGTACTTC.

The chain carries TRBV7-2 and TRBJ1-3; no reliable D call. Germline V gives CDR1 SGHTA, CDR2 FQGNSA. V lost 4 bases and J 4 bases, leaving 11 bases between the germline ends. The CDR3 extends over 14 amino acids. Written as DNA, the CDR3 is TGTGCCAGCAGCTATGGCGTTGGGGGAAACACCATATATTTT. Its translation: CASSYGVGGNTIYF. Using reference TRBV7-2 and TRBJ1-3 for the parts outside the CDR3, the full variable domain is GAGVSQSPSNKVTEKGKDVELRCDPISGHTALYWYRQSLGQGLEFLIYFQGNSAPDKSGLPSDRFSAERTGGSVSTLTIQRTQQEDSAVYLCASSYGVGGNTIYFGEGSWLTVV.

This clone showed up just a few times. The chain carries TRBV6-1 and TRBJ1-2; TRBD1 is a possible D gene (6 bases). The CDR3 has 15 amino acids. V dropped 6 bases and J dropped 4 bases, with 18 bases sitting between them. Germline CDR1 is MNHNS and CDR2 is SASEGT. The CDR3 bases are TGTGCCAGCAGAGCACAAACAGGGTCGGGCTATGGCTACACCTTC. It codes for CASRAQTGSGYGYTF.

The chain employs TRBV5-4 and TRBJ2-7, with 9 bases matching TRBD2. The CDR3 has 15 amino acids. The germline V gene has CDR1 SGHNT and CDR2 YYREEE (reference sequence). V was clipped by 1 base and J by 2 bases; unmatched bases: 4. CDR3 loop: CASSLIKRGAYEQYF. CDR3 bases: TGTGCCAGCAGCTTGATCAAGCGGGGGGCCTACGAGCAGTACTTC.

The chain is built from TRBV9 and TRBJ2-5, with a possible D match to TRBD2 (6 bases). The CDR3 has 15 amino acids. The ends were cut back, 0 bases at V and 5 bases at J, with 14 bases in the middle. Germline V gene sequence: CDR1 SGDLS, CDR2 YYNGEE. The CDR3 reads CASSVGGGARETQYF. For the CDR3, the DNA is TGTGCCAGCAGCGTAGGGGGCGGGGCCCGGGAGACCCAGTACTTC.

The chain has TRBV18 and TRBJ2-3; D remains ambiguous. The CDR3 extends over 17 amino acids. The V gene's germline CDR1 is KGHSH and CDR2 LQKENI. With 3 bases removed from V and 5 bases from J, the gap between germline ends came to 21 bases. The CDR3: CASSPASSATWRDTQYF. The CDR3 DNA reads as TGTGCCAGCTCACCGGCCTCCTCCGCCACCTGGAGAGATACGCAGTATTTT.

The J gene is TRBJ2-7, the V gene TRBV7-2; 9 nucleotides agree with TRBD1. Germline loops: CDR1 SGHTA, CDR2 FQGNSA. The CDR3 totals 14 residues. V shed 5 bases and J 4 bases; nucleotides not matched to a gene: 6. The CDR3 nucleotides read TGTGCCAGCAGCGTGGGACAGGGAGGGTACGAGCAGTACTTC. Its translation: CASSVGQGGYEQYF.

V usage is TRBV7-2 and J usage is TRBJ1-6; 10 bases line up with TRBD1. Germline CDR1 SGHTA, CDR2 FQGNSA. J was trimmed by 7 bases and V by 5 bases; bases with no gene match: 2. The CDR3 runs 14 residues. DNA for the CDR3: TGTGCCAGCAGCCCGGACAGGGGGAATTCACCCCTCCACTTT. It codes for CASSPDRGNSPLHF.

V usage is TRBV5-1 and J usage is TRBJ1-1, with TRBD1 matching 8 bases. This CDR3 spans 19 amino acids. V lost 0 bases and J lost 0; bases outside the gene matches: 13. The germline V gene encodes CDR1 SGHRS and CDR2 YFSETQ. For the CDR3, the DNA is TGCGCCAGCAGCTTGGCCTCCGGGACAGGAGCCGGCCTGAACACTGAAGCTTTCTTT. Its translation is CASSLASGTGAGLNTEAFF.

This rearrangement joins TRBV2 to TRBJ1-1, with a weak D call TRBD1 (5 bases). CDR3 length: 14 amino acids. Deletions cut 3 bases from V and 6 bases from J, with 14 bases between. From germline, CDR1 is SNHLY and CDR2 FYNNEI. CDR3 sequence (DNA): TGTGCCAGCAGTGAGGTGGAGGGACTCGCTGAAGCTTTCTTT. Its translation: CASSEVEGLAEAFF. The complete variable domain, with remaining parts taken from reference TRBV2 and TRBJ1-1, reads EPEVTQTPSHQVTQMGQEVILRCVPISNHLYFYWYRQILGQKVEFLVSFYNNEISEKSEIFDDQFSVERPDGSNFTLKIRSTKLEDSAMYFCASSEVEGLAEAFFGQGTRLTVV.

The chain carries TRBV6-5 and TRBJ2-1; the D gene is possibly TRBD1 (6 bases). The CDR3 loop spans 14 amino acids. The V end lost 2 bases, the J end lost 3 bases, and 8 bases lay between the germline ends. In germline, CDR1 is MNHEY, CDR2 SVGAGI. The CDR3 loop reads CASSYEDSYNEQFF. DNA for the CDR3: TGTGCCAGCAGTTACGAGGACAGCTACAATGAGCAGTTCTTC.

The V call is TRBV18, the J call TRBJ1-3; 7 bases agree with TRBD1. CDR3 length equals 17 residues. Trimming removed 4 bases from V and 6 bases from J; junction bases left unmatched: 15. Germline loops: CDR1 KGHSH, CDR2 LQKENI. CDR3 in amino acids: CASSRAIKQGTENTIYF. Written as DNA, the CDR3 is TGTGCCAGCTCACGAGCCATAAAACAGGGGACTGAAAACACCATATATTTT. The full variable domain, rest sourced from reference TRBV18 and TRBJ1-3, is NAGVMQNPRHLVRRRGQEARLRCSPMKGHSHVYWYRQLPEEGLKFMVYLQKENIIDESGMPKERFSAEFPKEGPSILRIQQVVRGDSAAYFCASSRAIKQGTENTIYFGEGSWLTVV.

The rearrangement links TRBV7-3 to TRBJ2-3; D is perhaps TRBD1 (6 bases). Germline V gene sequence: CDR1 SGHTA, CDR2 FQGTGA. The CDR3 is 13 amino acids. Trimming pared 6 bases from V and 1 base from J, leaving 8 bases between. The CDR3 reads CASSSGGTDTQYF. The CDR3 DNA is TGTGCCAGCAGTTCAGGGGGCACAGATACGCAGTATTTT.

J is TRBJ2-3 and V is TRBV18; D might be TRBD1 or TRBD2, each matching 6 bases. The CDR3 runs 16 residues. The V end lost 0 bases, the J end lost 5 bases, and 15 bases lay between the germline ends. Germline loops: CDR1 KGHSH, CDR2 LQKENI. CDR3 sequence (DNA): TGTGCCAGCTCACCACCTCTGGGGGGCGGAAAAGATACGCAGTATTTT. Its translation is CASSPPLGGGKDTQYF.

The chain uses TRBV7-9 and TRBJ2-2, with unresolved D. The CDR3 spans 13 residues. Deletions cut 5 bases from V and 9 bases from J, with 13 bases between. From germline, CDR1 is SEHNR and CDR2 FQNEAQ (reference sequence). CDR3 region: CASSPTTGRELFF. CDR3 nucleotides: TGTGCCAGCAGCCCAACGACGGGTAGGGAGCTGTTTTTT. Combining the CDR3 with reference TRBV7-9 and TRBJ2-2 gives the whole variable domain DTGVSQNPRHKITKRGQNVTFRCDPISEHNRLYWYRQTLGQGPEFLTYFQNEAQLEKSRLLSDRFSAERPKGSFSTLEIQRTEQGDSAMYLCASSPTTGRELFFGEGSRLTVL.

This clone was seen a few times. The chain recombines TRBV6-5 with TRBJ2-7; 7 bases map to TRBD1. CDR1 is MNHEY and CDR2 is SVGAGI in the germline V gene. There are 13 residues in the CDR3. The V segment lost 2 bases and the J segment 3 bases; nucleotides outside the gene matches: 1. The CDR3 bases are TGTGCCAGCAGTTACCACAGGGGCTACGAGCAGTACTTC. Amino acid sequence: CASSYHRGYEQYF.

The chain employs TRBV4-1 and TRBJ2-3; TRBD2 aligns across 9 bases. Per the germline V gene, CDR1 is MGHRA and CDR2 is YSYEKL. This CDR3 has 15 amino acids. V shed 4 bases, J shed 4 bases, and the junction held 6 bases outside the gene matches. In DNA, the CDR3 is TGCGCCAGCAGCCTTAGCGGGGGTAGGGCAGATACGCAGTATTTT. The encoded protein is CASSLSGGRADTQYF.